This T cell receptor beta chain was retrieved from a study of blood T cell repertoires in COVID-19. This CDR3 comprises 15 residues. Germline V gene sequence: CDR1 MNHEY, CDR2 SMNVEV (reference sequence). With V trimmed by 2 bases and J by 3 bases, 7 bases remained unmatched. Those designated as exposed participants met a COVID-19 case within 2 weeks before study entry. In the authors' workflow: Estimated nucleated cell counts came from reference gene primer amplification. Measured with immunoSEQ multiplex PCR; TCRdb has only the in-frame clones, and not every one. D and trimming were read from the DNA, whereas the V and J calls and clone size are those reported in that table. Here the sample spans around 250,000 clones, 85% being singletons.

The origin of this receptor is a woman aged 45-60 years who had been exposed to COVID-19. The genes are TRBV27 and TRBJ2-7; 7 nucleotides align to TRBD1. Sequenced input: PBMCs or T cells enriched from blood (not recorded which). CDR3 in amino acids: CASSLRGQLFYEQYF. CDR3 sequence (DNA): TGTGCCAGCAGTTTAAGGGGACAGCTCTTCTACGAGCAGTACTTC.